The following is a TCR beta chain sequence with its context. What it recognizes is unknown. The sample belongs to a study of multiple sclerosis patients with progressive multifocal leukoencephalopathy. General study findings and limits: Expanded clones at PML onset predated and persisted through natalizumab therapy. TRBV and TRBJ usage showed no common pattern when PML developed. Most PML patients had lower entropy, suggesting less diverse TRB repertoires.

Sequenced by immunoSEQ multiplex PCR; TCRdb stores in-frame clones only, minus some. The data hold tens of thousands of clones, with roughly nine tenths observed a single time. Time point reported: less than 7 months of natalizumab therapy. All patients had prior interferon beta, and all PML patients were female. The V gene end was trimmed by 5 bases and the J gene end by 2 bases; junction bases not matched to a gene: 8. The CDR3 has 16 residues. Germline loops: CDR1 SGHTA, CDR2 FQGNSA. The material sequenced was PBMCs, taken from a patient treated with natalizumab. The rearrangement joins TRBV7-2 to TRBJ2-5; the match to TRBD2 covers 10 bases. The TCR was taken from a human donor with multiple sclerosis. CDR3 nucleotide sequence: TGTGCCAGCAGCCAAGACAGCGGGAGGGGGCAAGAGACCCAGTACTTC. It encodes CASSQDSGRGQETQYF.